This T cell receptor (beta chain) was identified during a study of T cells in Graves' hyperthyroidism and ophthalmopathy. This clonotype was found many times. Amplification of TCR beta CDR3 regions used RNA as the template. The HTBI primer set served for first-round RT-PCR of the TCR CDR3. TCRdb used MiXCR to reprocess the multiplex PCR reads, holding one entry per CDR3 protein. The table includes hundreds of thousands of distinct CDR3 sequences, over 10% detected once. The CDR3 totals 18 residues. The V and J ends lost 3 bases and 7 bases respectively, with 25 bases between them. This receptor was obtained from a woman aged 18-29 years with Graves' hyperthyroidism. The chain recombines TRBV12-3 or TRBV12-4 with TRBJ2-1; tentative D call: TRBD2 (5 bases). Sequencing was performed on blood. CDR3 residues: CASSLGRFITSSKNEQFF. CDR3 in DNA: TGTGCCAGCAGTTTGGGCAGATTCATTACTAGTTCTAAAAATGAGCAGTTCTTC.